Detailed here is one T cell receptor (beta chain). Under the authors' procedure: Quantification of nucleated cells was approximated via reference gene primer amplification. Some clones are missing from TCRdb's copy, which holds only in-frame ones; the method was immunoSEQ multiplex PCR. The D gene and trimming were derived from the DNA, and the V and J assignments and clone size from that table. The sample shows around 150,000 clones, 80% to 90% of them seen only once. This entry belongs to a study of blood T cell repertoires in COVID-19. In the study overall: Specimens from acute and convalescent COVID-19 originated in the United States, Italy and Spain. Sources were T cells, B-cell-depleted T cells, or PBMCs; the material itself was cDNA or gDNA.

With 4 bases removed from V and 6 bases from J, the gap between germline ends came to 16 bases. The CDR3 runs 15 residues. Germline CDR1 is MDHEN and CDR2 is SYDVKM. This clonotype was obtained from a woman aged 60-70 years who had recovered from COVID-19. The sample consisted of peripheral blood. The rearrangement links TRBV28 to TRBJ1-5; D is ambiguous. CDR3 nucleotides: TGTGCCAGCAGTTCTGGGCAGACCGGAGGTCAGCCCCAGCATTTT. It is translated as CASSSGQTGGQPQHF.